Following are 20 T cell receptor beta chains from one sample sequenced in a study of blood T cell repertoires in COVID-19. The repertoire was sequenced with immunoSEQ multiplex PCR; TCRdb's copy has only in-frame clones and lacks some. The data hold some 130,000 clones, with roughly nine tenths observed a single time. The specimen was peripheral blood. All receptors come from a man between 60 and 75 years old with COVID-19, enrolled during active disease.

The chain employs TRBV3-1 (or the pseudogene TRBV3-2) and TRBJ2-7; 7 bases align to TRBD2. The CDR3 is made up of 15 amino acids. V was pared by 4 bases and J by 2 bases, with 8 bases of the junction left unmatched. Germline V gene data show CDR1 as LGHDT and CDR2 as YNNKEL (reference sequence). CDR3 coding DNA: TGTGCCAGCAGCCCCCAGCCGACTAGCCCCTACGAGCAGTACTTC. Its translation: CASSPQPTSPYEQYF.

This clone was observed once. V is TRBV5-6 and J is TRBJ1-1, with D possibly TRBD1 on 6 matching bases. Germline values: CDR1 SGHDT, CDR2 YYEEEE. The CDR3 runs 15 residues. Trimming left V 1 base short and J 3 bases short, with 13 bases between. The DNA of the CDR3 is TGTGCCAGCAGCTTGTCAGGGGTTGGCTACACTGAAGCTTTCTTT. Translated: CASSLSGVGYTEAFF.

This rearrangement joins TRBV25-1 to TRBJ1-1, with TRBD1 matching 8 bases. The CDR3 covers 17 residues. J was trimmed by 1 base and V by 2 bases; bases with no gene match: 9. Germline V gene data show CDR1 as MGHDK and CDR2 as SYGVNS. Here the CDR3 DNA reads TGTGCCAGCAGTGAAGGTGCCAGGGGGCGAGAGAACACTGAAGCTTTCTTT. This translates into CASSEGARGRENTEAFF.

This chain uses TRBV11-2 with TRBJ1-1, with D possibly matching TRBD1 (6 bases). V dropped 5 bases and J dropped 1 base, with 11 bases sitting between them. The CDR3 has 14 residues. Germline values: CDR1 SGHAT, CDR2 FQNNGV. CDR3 loop: CASSPTTGNTEAFF. The CDR3 DNA reads TGTGCCAGCAGCCCGACGACAGGGAACACTGAAGCTTTCTTT. The full variable domain, with the rest looked up from reference TRBV11-2 and TRBJ1-1, is EAGVAQSPRYKIIEKRQSVAFWCNPISGHATLYWYQQILGQGPKLLIQFQNNGVVDDSQLPKDRFSAERLKGVDSTLKIQPAKLEDSAVYLCASSPTTGNTEAFFGQGTRLTVV.

The chain is built from TRBV7-6 and TRBJ2-7; TRBD1 matches 7 bases. Trimming cost V 1 base and J 6 bases; bases outside gene matches: 18. The length of the CDR3 is 18 residues. Germline CDR1 SGHVS, CDR2 FNYEAQ. CDR3 in amino acids: CASSLVMSRGRVPSEQYF. The DNA of the CDR3 is TGTGCCAGCAGCTTAGTCATGTCGAGGGGGCGCGTCCCCAGCGAGCAGTACTTC.

Notes on this clone: The junction departs from germline at one end; a sequencing error may be responsible. The rearrangement joins TRBV25-1 to TRBJ1-1, with no clear D. CDR1 MGHDK and CDR2 SYGVNS come from the germline V gene. This CDR3 region has 13 residues. The CDR3: CASVDTLKTEAFF. CDR3 in DNA: TGTGCCAGCGTCGACACATTGAAGACTGAAGCTTTCTTT.

The CDR3 spells CAWTEGQPQHF. The CDR3 bases are TGTGCCTGGACCGAGGGTCAGCCCCAGCATTTT. J is TRBJ1-5 and V is TRBV30; D unclear. V lost 4 bases and J lost 6, with 7 bases in between. This CDR3 contains 11 residues. From germline, CDR1 is GTSNPN and CDR2 SVGIG (reference sequence). The full variable domain, rest sourced from reference TRBV30 and TRBJ1-5, is SQTIHQWPATLVQPVGSPLSLECTVEGTSNPNLYWYRQAAGRGLQLLFYSVGIGQISSEVPQNLSASRPQDRQFILSSKKLLLSDSGFYLCAWTEGQPQHFGDGTRLSIL.

This chain uses TRBV5-1 with TRBJ1-1; perhaps TRBD1 as D (5 bases). Germline CDR1 and CDR2: SGHRS and YFSETQ. This CDR3 spans 13 amino acids. Trimming cost V 4 bases and J 4 bases, with 11 bases left between them. This CDR3 reads CASSVAGPTEAFF. CDR3 DNA: TGCGCCAGCAGCGTCGCAGGGCCCACTGAAGCTTTCTTT.

This chain links TRBV7-3 with TRBJ1-1; D is perhaps TRBD1 (5 bases). CDR1 SGHTA and CDR2 FQGTGA come from the germline V gene. V was trimmed by 5 bases and J by 1 base, leaving 11 bases between them. The CDR3 has 14 residues. As DNA, the CDR3 is TGTGCCAGCAGCCGGGGACTCGAGAACACTGAAGCTTTCTTT. Protein: CASSRGLENTEAFF.

The J gene is TRBJ1-5, the V gene TRBV19; D is unclear. The CDR3 contains 14 residues. Germline V gene data show CDR1 as LNHDA and CDR2 as SQIVND (reference sequence). V lost 0 bases, J lost 3 bases, and 6 bases lay in between. The CDR3 protein is CASSIEEPNQPQHF. The CDR3 DNA reads TGTGCCAGTAGTATAGAGGAGCCCAATCAGCCCCAGCATTTT. The full variable domain, its missing parts supplied by reference TRBV19 and TRBJ1-5, is DGGITQSPKYLFRKEGQNVTLSCEQNLNHDAMYWYRQDPGQGLRLIYYSQIVNDFQKGDIAEGYSVSREKKESFPLTVTSAQKNPTAFYLCASSIEEPNQPQHFGDGTRLSIL.

This chain links TRBV5-8 with TRBJ1-2, with 7 bases identical to TRBD1. The germline CDR1 and CDR2 sequences are SGHTS and YDEGEE. This CDR3 has 12 amino acids. After removal of 4 bases from V and 7 bases from J, the junction contained 4 bases not matched to a gene. CDR3 sequence (DNA): TGTGCCAGCAGCCCCCAGGGGGTTGGCTACACCTTC. Amino acid sequence: CASSPQGVGYTF.

J is TRBJ1-1 and V is TRBV28, with 9 bases fitting TRBD1. Germline CDR1 is MDHEN and CDR2 is SYDVKM. J lost 6 bases, V lost 6 bases, and 5 bases had no gene match. This CDR3 has 13 residues. The CDR3 region has the DNA TGTGCCAGCAGGGGGGACAGGGTCGCTGAAGCTTTCTTT. Translated, it gives CASRGDRVAEAFF.

The chain has TRBV12-5 and TRBJ2-1; 7 bases are a match to TRBD1. There are 13 residues in the CDR3. V shed 1 base and J 10 bases; nucleotides not matched to a gene: 4. Germline assignment: CDR1 LGHNT and CDR2 FRNRAP. CDR3 sequence (DNA): TGTGCTAGTGGTTTGGGACTGGACAGGGAGCAGTTCTTC. This codes for CASGLGLDREQFF.

This sequence joins TRBV30 and TRBJ2-3; TRBD2 is a possible D gene (6 bases). Trimming took off 5 bases at V and 2 bases at J, with 20 bases between the two ends. Germline assignment: CDR1 GTSNPN and CDR2 SVGIG (reference sequence). The CDR3 length is 16 residues. In DNA, the CDR3 is TGTGCCTGGCGCCCGGGACTTTCCCGGCTCACAGATACGCAGTATTTT. Protein product: CAWRPGLSRLTDTQYF. The whole variable domain, remainder taken from reference TRBV30 and TRBJ2-3, is SQTIHQWPATLVQPVGSPLSLECTVEGTSNPNLYWYRQAAGRGLQLLFYSVGIGQISSEVPQNLSASRPQDRQFILSSKKLLLSDSGFYLCAWRPGLSRLTDTQYFGPGTRLTVL.

J is TRBJ2-7 and V is TRBV5-1, with 11 nucleotides matching TRBD2. Germline V CDR1 and CDR2: SGHRS, YFSETQ. The CDR3 runs to 15 residues. Trimming took 0 bases from V and 6 from J; bases not matched to a gene: 5. The chain's CDR3 is CASSLVLAGESEQYF. As DNA, the CDR3 is TGCGCCAGCAGCTTGGTACTAGCGGGAGAATCCGAGCAGTACTTC. The whole variable domain, filled in from reference TRBV5-1 and TRBJ2-7, reads KAGVTQTPRYLIKTRGQQVTLSCSPISGHRSVSWYQQTPGQGLQFLFEYFSETQRNKGNFPGRFSGRQFSNSRSEMNVSTLELGDSALYLCASSLVLAGESEQYFGPGTRLTVT.

This clone was seen a handful of times. This chain links TRBV11-3 with TRBJ2-3; possibly TRBD2 for D (6 bases). The CDR3 covers 17 residues. Trimming took off 0 bases at V and 3 bases at J, with 16 bases between the two ends. Germline V gene data show CDR1 as SGHNT and CDR2 as YENEEA. The CDR3 DNA sequence: TGTGCCAGCAGCTTAGAGACTTTCGGGGGTGGAACAGATACGCAGTATTTT. Its translation is CASSLETFGGGTDTQYF.

The gene calls are TRBV9 and TRBJ2-3, with TRBD1 identical over 9 bases. J lost 4 bases, V lost 10 bases, and 13 bases had no gene match. Looked up from germline, CDR1 is SGDLS and CDR2 is YYNGEE. CDR3 length: 15 amino acids. The CDR3 here is CASSRGDRESDTQYF. DNA of the CDR3: TGTGCCTCTTCTCGAGGGGACAGGGAATCAGATACGCAGTATTTT.

This clone was detected a few times. V gene TRBV9 combines with J gene TRBJ2-5; 7 nucleotides match TRBD1. Germline lookup yields CDR1 SGDLS and CDR2 YYNGEE. The CDR3 totals 14 residues. V lost 7 bases to trimming and J lost 5 bases; unmatched junction nucleotides: 11. The CDR3 region has the DNA TGTGCCAGCGCGACAGGGCTAGCCGGTGAGACCCAGTACTTC. Protein: CASATGLAGETQYF.

This chain connects TRBV12-3 or TRBV12-4 to TRBJ1-5; D remains unclear. V gave up 7 bases and J gave up 3 bases, with 7 bases separating them. CDR3 length equals 12 residues. The CDR3: CASTKDNQPQHF. The CDR3 DNA sequence: TGTGCCAGCACTAAAGACAATCAGCCCCAGCATTTT.

The chain links TRBV19 to TRBJ1-4; TRBD1 might be the D (6 bases). The germline V gene encodes CDR1 LNHDA and CDR2 SQIVND (reference sequence). V lost 7 bases and J lost 2, with 14 bases in between. The CDR3 totals 15 residues. In DNA form, the CDR3 reads TGTGCCAGTACGCCAGGGGATACGACTAATGAAAAACTGTTTTTT. Protein sequence: CASTPGDTTNEKLFF.